This entry lists 26 T cell receptor beta chains sequenced from one sample in a study of Ad26.COV2.S vaccination and SARS-CoV-2 variants. Repertoires were generated with immunoSEQ multiplex PCR, while TCRdb's copy carries only in-frame clones and drops some. The data show a few hundred thousand clones, around 87% seen once. Treatment described: some 19 received Ad26.COV2.S at low or high dose, single or two shots; 5 received placebo; per-sample allocation not given. Repertoires come from day 63 after the first vaccine or placebo injection. Sequences were derived from peripheral blood, sampled in a trial of Ad26.COV2.S vaccine versus placebo. All receptors derive from a person aged 18-60 years who received the Ad26.COV2.S COVID-19 vaccine or a placebo.

The rearrangement links TRBV7-9 to TRBJ2-5, with a possible D match to TRBD2 (6 bases). The CDR3 has 15 residues. The germline gives CDR1 SEHNR, CDR2 FQNEAQ (reference sequence). Trimming shortened V by 1 base and J by 4 bases, and 13 bases separated the two germline ends. The DNA of the CDR3 is TGTGCCAGCAGCTTAGTTGTTAACGGGGGAGAGACCCAGTACTTC. The encoded protein is CASSLVVNGGETQYF.

The chain recombines TRBV2 with TRBJ1-2; D is unclear. V lost 8 bases, J lost 4 bases, and 11 bases lay in between. The length of the CDR3 is 12 residues. Germline CDR1 is SNHLY and CDR2 is FYNNEI. CDR3: CASLWAGYGYTF. In DNA form, the CDR3 reads TGTGCCAGCCTTTGGGCAGGCTATGGCTACACCTTC.

The chain joins TRBV20-1 to TRBJ2-7; 7 bases line up with TRBD1. Germline assignment: CDR1 DFQATT and CDR2 SNEGSKA (reference sequence). The CDR3 runs 11 residues. J gave up 13 bases and V 4 bases, and 10 bases lay outside the gene matches. The CDR3 loop reads CSAIMKGAYYF. For the CDR3, the DNA is TGCAGTGCTATCATGAAGGGGGCATATTACTTC.

This chain links TRBV18 with TRBJ1-1; 8 nucleotides match TRBD1. Germline-derived CDR1 and CDR2 are KGHSH and LQKENI. CDR3 length equals 15 residues. J gave up 8 bases and V 3 bases, and 11 bases lay outside the gene matches. CDR3 amino acids: CASSPGQGKSSEAFF. DNA for the CDR3: TGTGCCAGCTCACCCGGACAGGGAAAGTCATCGGAAGCTTTCTTT.

This rearrangement joins TRBV6-2 or TRBV6-3 to TRBJ2-3; unclear D gene. Trimming stripped 5 bases from V and 9 bases from J, with 12 bases between. CDR3 length: 12 residues. From germline, CDR1 is MNHEY and CDR2 SVGEGT. CDR3 residues: CASSPRLGTQYF. For the CDR3, the DNA is TGTGCCAGCAGTCCGCGCTTAGGGACGCAGTATTTT.

CDR3 loop: CATNRGTNEKLFF. CDR3 nucleotide sequence: TGTGCCACCAACAGGGGAACTAATGAAAAACTGTTTTTT. The V call is TRBV25-1, the J call TRBJ1-4, with 7 nucleotides matching TRBD1. The CDR3 extends over 13 amino acids. Looked up from germline, CDR1 is MGHDK and CDR2 is SYGVNS. The V gene end was trimmed by 10 bases and the J gene end by 1 base; junction bases not matched to a gene: 3.

The genes are TRBV19 and TRBJ1-1; D gene ambiguous. The CDR3 is 11 amino acids. Germline V gene sequence: CDR1 LNHDA, CDR2 SQIVND (reference sequence). The V end lost 1 base, the J end lost 11 bases, and 8 bases lay between the germline ends. The CDR3 region is CASSIGATAFF. CDR3 coding DNA: TGTGCCAGTAGTATAGGGGCGACGGCTTTCTTT. The full variable domain, completed using reference TRBV19 and TRBJ1-1, is DGGITQSPKYLFRKEGQNVTLSCEQNLNHDAMYWYRQDPGQGLRLIYYSQIVNDFQKGDIAEGYSVSREKKESFPLTVTSAQKNPTAFYLCASSIGATAFFGQGTRLTVV.

This clone came up a few times. The genes are TRBV19 and TRBJ1-5; TRBD1 matches 7 bases. Germline trimming cut 5 bases from V and 4 bases from J; bases unmatched to any gene: 2. The germline CDR1 and CDR2 sequences are LNHDA and SQIVND (reference sequence). The CDR3 runs 13 residues. The CDR3 DNA reads TGTGCCAGTAGTGTGGACAGGAATCAGCCCCAGCATTTT. Its translation: CASSVDRNQPQHF.

This rearrangement joins TRBV19 to TRBJ2-5, with unresolved D. In germline, CDR1 is LNHDA, CDR2 SQIVND (reference sequence). The CDR3 consists of 15 residues. Trimming took off 3 bases at V and 1 base at J, with 12 bases between the two ends. The CDR3 DNA is TGTGCCAGTAGTATCGACCGACACTTCCAAGAGACCCAGTACTTC. It specifies CASSIDRHFQETQYF.

The rearrangement joins TRBV12-3 or TRBV12-4 to TRBJ1-2, with D tentatively TRBD1 (6 bases). The ends were cut back, 2 bases at V and 6 bases at J, with 10 bases in the middle. The CDR3 has 13 residues. The CDR3 is CASSLSRGDGYTF. DNA for the CDR3: TGTGCCAGCAGTTTAAGCAGGGGTGATGGCTACACCTTC.

V usage is TRBV7-2 and J usage is TRBJ1-1; tentative D call: TRBD1 (6 bases). This CDR3 is 15 amino acids long. Germline lookup yields CDR1 SGHTA and CDR2 FQGNSA. V lost 5 bases and J 4 bases, leaving 17 bases between the germline ends. The DNA of the CDR3 is TGTGCCAGCAGCACTAGGGGGGGGCAGAGCACTGAAGCTTTCTTT. Residues: CASSTRGGQSTEAFF.

The gene calls are TRBV7-2 and TRBJ2-1, with 9 bases aligning to TRBD2. The CDR3 totals 17 residues. The germline V gene has CDR1 SGHTA and CDR2 FQGNSA. The ends lost 2 bases at V and 5 bases at J; junction bases unmatched: 10. CDR3 amino acids: CASSLLNSGGLNNEQFF. The CDR3 bases are TGTGCCAGCAGCTTACTTAATAGCGGGGGCCTTAACAATGAGCAGTTCTTC.

V usage is TRBV3-1 (or the pseudogene TRBV3-2) and J usage is TRBJ2-2; 10 bases match TRBD2. The V segment lost 1 base and the J segment 1 base; nucleotides outside the gene matches: 12. The V gene's germline CDR1 is LGHDT and CDR2 YNNKEL (reference sequence). CDR3 length: 20 residues. The CDR3: CASSQVVDSGGQRNTGELFF. CDR3 nucleotide sequence: TGTGCCAGCAGCCAAGTCGTGGATAGCGGGGGGCAGCGGAACACCGGGGAGCTGTTTTTT.

The chain recombines TRBV7-6 with TRBJ2-1; 7 bases line up with TRBD1. V shed 1 base, J shed 7 bases, and the junction held 4 bases outside the gene matches. The germline gives CDR1 SGHVS, CDR2 FNYEAQ. This CDR3 is 14 amino acids long. CDR3 amino acids: CASSLVGRGNEQFF. In DNA, the CDR3 is TGTGCCAGCAGCTTAGTTGGCAGGGGGAATGAGCAGTTCTTC.

The CDR3 DNA sequence: TGTGCCAGCTCACCCCCCTTTCCTTTGGAGGACACTGAAGCTTTCTTT. Residues: CASSPPFPLEDTEAFF. This chain links TRBV18 with TRBJ1-1, with D unresolved. V was trimmed by 3 bases and J by 3 bases, leaving 17 bases between them. CDR1 is KGHSH and CDR2 is LQKENI in the germline V gene. There are 16 residues in the CDR3.

The rearrangement joins TRBV6-2 or TRBV6-3 to TRBJ1-1, with D hard to call. The CDR3 has 15 residues. Between the trimmed V and J ends, which lost 2 bases and 1 base, there was a span of 11 bases. From germline, CDR1 is MNHEY and CDR2 SVGEGT. The CDR3 coding sequence is TGTGCCAGCAGTTACATTCGGGTTCGGAACACTGAAGCTTTCTTT. Translated, it gives CASSYIRVRNTEAFF.

This chain uses TRBV30 with TRBJ1-5; the match to TRBD1 covers 7 bases. CDR3 length equals 14 residues. Losses at the gene ends were 7 bases for V and 1 base for J; bases not matched to a gene: 7. Germline values: CDR1 GTSNPN, CDR2 SVGIG (reference sequence). This CDR3 reads CAYVPGQSNQPQHF. CDR3 coding DNA: TGTGCCTACGTTCCGGGACAGAGCAATCAGCCCCAGCATTTT.

V gene TRBV5-4 combines with J gene TRBJ2-3; D is uncertain. The CDR3 covers 13 residues. Germline V gene sequence: CDR1 SGHNT, CDR2 YYREEE (reference sequence). Trimming shortened V by 0 bases and J by 4 bases, and 6 bases separated the two germline ends. The CDR3 reads CASSLVSADTQYF. Written as DNA, the CDR3 is TGTGCCAGCAGCTTGGTATCGGCAGATACGCAGTATTTT.

The J gene is TRBJ1-1, the V gene TRBV27, with unresolved D. The CDR3 contains 13 residues. The germline V and J ends were trimmed by 5 bases and 1 base, with 8 bases remaining between them. CDR1 MNHEY and CDR2 SMNVEV come from the germline V gene (reference sequence). This CDR3 reads CASSSVGNTEAFF. The CDR3 DNA follows: TGTGCCAGCAGTAGTGTAGGGAACACTGAAGCTTTCTTT.

The J gene is TRBJ1-5, the V gene TRBV18, with no clear D. The CDR3 sequence is 14 residues long. The V gene's germline CDR1 is KGHSH and CDR2 LQKENI. The V end was cut by 3 bases, the J end by 3 bases, with 9 bases between. The CDR3 sequence: CASSPAPTNQPQHF. CDR3 DNA sequence: TGTGCCAGCTCACCGGCTCCCACCAATCAGCCCCAGCATTTT.

The chain's CDR3 is CAWRTVSYEQYF. The CDR3 DNA follows: TGTGCCTGGAGGACGGTCTCCTACGAGCAGTACTTC. The chain employs TRBV30 and TRBJ2-7; D not resolved. CDR3 length: 12 amino acids. Germline V lookup: CDR1 GTSNPN, CDR2 SVGIG (reference sequence). V lost 3 bases and J lost 0, with 6 bases in between.

This rearrangement joins TRBV10-3 to TRBJ2-1, with D possibly TRBD2 on 7 matching bases. The germline gives CDR1 ENHRY, CDR2 SYGVKD. V gave up 11 bases and J gave up 7 bases, with 18 bases separating them. CDR3 length equals 13 residues. CDR3 sequence reads: CALGGVSRNEQFF. The CDR3 region has the DNA TGTGCCCTAGGGGGGGTTAGTAGGAATGAGCAGTTCTTC.

The chain couples TRBV18 to TRBJ1-1; 8 bases agree with TRBD1. The length of the CDR3 is 14 residues. Germline V CDR1 and CDR2: KGHSH, LQKENI. V lost 6 bases, J lost 5 bases, and 8 bases stayed unmatched. The CDR3 spells CASSHGQGLTEAFF. CDR3 bases: TGTGCCAGCTCCCACGGACAGGGCTTGACTGAAGCTTTCTTT.

The chain combines TRBV6-6 with TRBJ2-3, with 10 positions matching TRBD2. V shed 5 bases and J 8 bases; nucleotides not matched to a gene: 10. The CDR3 runs to 15 residues. Germline loops: CDR1 MNHNY, CDR2 SVGAGI (reference sequence). Here the CDR3 DNA reads TGTGCCAGCAGTACGCCCGGGACTAGCGCTTTTACGCAGTATTTT. This sequence encodes CASSTPGTSAFTQYF.

This chain joins TRBV29-1 and TRBJ1-2; D may be TRBD1 (5 bases). Per germline, CDR1 SQVTM and CDR2 ANQGSEA. V was shortened by 6 bases and J by 1 base, with 9 bases between the two germline ends. CDR3 length: 12 amino acids. The CDR3 protein is CSVGDSNYGYTF. The CDR3 DNA reads TGCAGCGTGGGAGACAGTAACTATGGCTACACCTTC.

The chain is built from TRBV19 and TRBJ1-1; D is undetermined. Germline CDR1 and CDR2: LNHDA and SQIVND (reference sequence). The CDR3 length is 13 residues. Trimming removed 3 bases from V and 1 base from J, with 6 bases in between. The CDR3 nucleotides read TGTGCCAGTAGTATTGCCCGGAACACTGAAGCTTTCTTT. It is translated as CASSIARNTEAFF.